The sequence of this T cell receptor beta chain was determined in a study of blood T cell repertoires in COVID-19. Study summary: Italy, Spain and the United States were the sources of the convalescent and acute COVID-19 samples. PBMCs, B-cell-depleted T cells, or T cells were the source of the cDNA or gDNA that made up the material.

Trimming removed 2 bases from V and 7 bases from J; junction bases left unmatched: 7. The CDR3 is 15 amino acids. The germline CDR1 and CDR2 sequences are SGHRS and YFSETQ. In the original processing: By means of reference gene primer amplification, nucleated cell counts were estimated. Using immunoSEQ multiplex PCR, the repertoire was profiled, and TCRdb retains in-frame clones only, with some absent. The V and J calls and clone size come from that table; D and trimming were worked out from the DNA. The sample shows over 150,000 clones, under 85% of them seen only once. The Seattle patients joined while their infection was active and were tracked longitudinally afterward. This clone was found a few times.

This rearrangement joins TRBV5-1 to TRBJ2-1; 9 bases agree with TRBD1. The sequence came from a woman aged 70 to 79 with COVID-19, enrolled during active disease. Sequencing was carried out using peripheral blood. The CDR3 DNA is TGCGCCAGCAGCTTCCGGGACAGGGTCGGGAATGAGCAGTTCTTC. This codes for CASSFRDRVGNEQFF.